This TCR beta chain was captured in a study of blood T cells in healthy people across ages. Findings of the study overall: Estimates drawn from one million T cells were deemed to understate diversity. Naive T cell percentage showed a strong correlation with TCR beta diversity.

This clonotype was seen at least ten times. Its specificity is not known. The use of a sample-barcoded 5' primer and a J-beta primer mix characterized a second PCR of roughly 7 to 11 cycles. All samples yielded 3 million or more CDR3-containing paired-end reads. TCRdb re-called the 5' RACE reads with MiXCR, one entry per CDR3 protein. Of more than 800,000 distinct CDR3 sequences in the sample, around 26% are singletons; the top ten hold roughly 17%. The germline V and J ends were trimmed by 3 bases and 9 bases, with 12 bases remaining between them. The CDR3 is made up of 13 amino acids. The receptor comes from a woman of 80 years or more in good health. What was sequenced was blood. This rearrangement joins TRBV12-3 or TRBV12-4 to TRBJ2-1; TRBD1 might be the D (5 bases). The chain's CDR3 is CASSFAPQGEQFF. The CDR3 DNA reads TGTGCCAGCAGTTTTGCACCTCAGGGTGAGCAGTTCTTC.